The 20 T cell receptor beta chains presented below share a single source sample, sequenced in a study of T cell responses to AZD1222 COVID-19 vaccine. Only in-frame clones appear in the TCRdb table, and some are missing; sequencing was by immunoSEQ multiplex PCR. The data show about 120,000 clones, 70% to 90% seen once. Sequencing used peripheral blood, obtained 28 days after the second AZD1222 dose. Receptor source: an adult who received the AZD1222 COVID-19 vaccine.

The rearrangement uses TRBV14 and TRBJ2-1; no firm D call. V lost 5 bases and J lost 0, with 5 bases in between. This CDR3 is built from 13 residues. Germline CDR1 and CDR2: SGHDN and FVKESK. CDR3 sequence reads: CASSGSSYNEQFF. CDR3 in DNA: TGTGCCAGCAGCGGTAGCTCCTACAATGAGCAGTTCTTC. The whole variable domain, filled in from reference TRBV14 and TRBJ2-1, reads EAGVTQFPSHSVIEKGQTVTLRCDPISGHDNLYWYRRVMGKEIKFLLHFVKESKQDESGMPNNRFLAERTGGTYSTLKVQPAELEDSGVYFCASSGSSYNEQFFGPGTRLTVL.

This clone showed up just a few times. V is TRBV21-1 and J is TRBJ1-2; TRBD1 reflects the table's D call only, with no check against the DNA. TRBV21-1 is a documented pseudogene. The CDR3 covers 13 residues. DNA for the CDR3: TGTGCCAGCAGGGGTCGCAGGAACTATGGCTACACCTTC. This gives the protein CASRGRRNYGYTF.

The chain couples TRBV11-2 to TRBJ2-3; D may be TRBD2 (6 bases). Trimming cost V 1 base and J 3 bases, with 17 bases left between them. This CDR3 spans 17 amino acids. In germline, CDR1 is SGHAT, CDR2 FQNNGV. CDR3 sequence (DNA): TGTGCCAGCAGCTTAGTCTCTAGCGCCTTTGGAACAGATACGCAGTATTTT. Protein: CASSLVSSAFGTDTQYF.

CDR3 residues: CAWSNGLEGTQYF. DNA of the CDR3: TGTGCCTGGAGCAATGGACTAGAAGGGACCCAGTACTTC. V gene TRBV30 combines with J gene TRBJ2-5; 7 nucleotides line up with TRBD2. Germline lookup yields CDR1 GTSNPN and CDR2 SVGIG (reference sequence). The V and J ends lost 3 bases and 7 bases, in that order; junction bases with no gene match: 8. The CDR3 has 13 residues.

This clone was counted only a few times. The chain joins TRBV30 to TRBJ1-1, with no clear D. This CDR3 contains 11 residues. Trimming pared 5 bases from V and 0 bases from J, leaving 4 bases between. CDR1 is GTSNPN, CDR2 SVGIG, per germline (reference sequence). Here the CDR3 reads CAWVMNTEAFF. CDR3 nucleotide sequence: TGTGCCTGGGTAATGAACACTGAAGCTTTCTTT.

The CDR3 here is CASSLDRHSPLHF. In DNA form, the CDR3 reads TGTGCCAGCAGCTTAGACAGGCACTCACCCCTCCACTTT. The chain joins TRBV7-3 to TRBJ1-6; weak D call: TRBD1 (6 bases). This CDR3 contains 13 residues. CDR1 SGHTA and CDR2 FQGTGA come from the germline V gene. Trimming cost V 2 bases and J 10 bases, with 9 bases left between them.

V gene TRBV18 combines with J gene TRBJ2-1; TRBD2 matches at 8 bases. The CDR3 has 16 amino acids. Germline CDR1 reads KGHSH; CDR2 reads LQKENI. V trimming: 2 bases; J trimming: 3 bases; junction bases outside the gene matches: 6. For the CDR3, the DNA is TGTGCCAGCTCACCAAAAGCGGGGGCCATCTACAATGAGCAGTTCTTC. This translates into CASSPKAGAIYNEQFF. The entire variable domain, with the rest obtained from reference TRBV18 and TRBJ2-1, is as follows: NAGVMQNPRHLVRRRGQEARLRCSPMKGHSHVYWYRQLPEEGLKFMVYLQKENIIDESGMPKERFSAEFPKEGPSILRIQQVVRGDSAAYFCASSPKAGAIYNEQFFGPGTRLTVL.

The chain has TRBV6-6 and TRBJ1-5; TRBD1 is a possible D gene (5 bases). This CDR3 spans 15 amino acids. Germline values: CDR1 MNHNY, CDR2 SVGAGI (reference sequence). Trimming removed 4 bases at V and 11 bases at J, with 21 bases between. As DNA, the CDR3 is TGTGCCAGCAGTTTAAGTCGAGGAGGAGCAGGGACCCAGCATTTT. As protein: CASSLSRGGAGTQHF.

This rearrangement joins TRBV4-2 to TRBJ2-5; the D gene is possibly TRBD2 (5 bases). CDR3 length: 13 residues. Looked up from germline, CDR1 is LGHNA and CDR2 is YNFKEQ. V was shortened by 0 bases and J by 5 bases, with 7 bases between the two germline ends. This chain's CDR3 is CASSQDPGETQYF. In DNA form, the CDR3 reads TGTGCCAGCAGCCAAGATCCGGGGGAGACCCAGTACTTC.

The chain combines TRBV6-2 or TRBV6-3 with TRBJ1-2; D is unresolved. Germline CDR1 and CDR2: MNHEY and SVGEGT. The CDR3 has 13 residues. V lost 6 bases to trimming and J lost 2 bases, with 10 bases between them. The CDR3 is CASSRAPNYGYTF. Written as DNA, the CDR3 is TGTGCCAGCAGCCGGGCACCGAACTATGGCTACACCTTC.

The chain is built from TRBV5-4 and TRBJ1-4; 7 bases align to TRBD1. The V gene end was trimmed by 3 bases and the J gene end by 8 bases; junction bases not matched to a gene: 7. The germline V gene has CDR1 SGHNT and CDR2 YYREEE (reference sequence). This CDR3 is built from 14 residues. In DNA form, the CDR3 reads TGTGCCAGCAGCTCCGGGACAGCACAGGAAAAACTGTTTTTT. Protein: CASSSGTAQEKLFF.

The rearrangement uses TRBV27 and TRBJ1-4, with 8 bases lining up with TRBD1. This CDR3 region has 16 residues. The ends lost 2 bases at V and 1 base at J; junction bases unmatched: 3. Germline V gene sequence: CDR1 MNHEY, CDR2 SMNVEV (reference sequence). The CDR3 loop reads CASSLPDRGTNEKLFF. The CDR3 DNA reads TGTGCCAGCAGTTTACCCGACAGGGGAACTAATGAAAAACTGTTTTTT. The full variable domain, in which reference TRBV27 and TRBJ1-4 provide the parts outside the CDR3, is EAQVTQNPRYLITVTGKKLTVTCSQNMNHEYMSWYRQDPGLGLRQIYYSMNVEVTDKGDVPEGYKVSRKEKRNFPLILESPSPNQTSLYFCASSLPDRGTNEKLFFGSGTQLSVL.

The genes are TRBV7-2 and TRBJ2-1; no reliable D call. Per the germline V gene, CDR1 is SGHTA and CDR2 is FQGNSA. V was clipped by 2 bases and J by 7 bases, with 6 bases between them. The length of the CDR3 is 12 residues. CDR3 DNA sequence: TGTGCCAGCAGCTTAAGTAGGAATGAGCAGTTCTTC. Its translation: CASSLSRNEQFF.

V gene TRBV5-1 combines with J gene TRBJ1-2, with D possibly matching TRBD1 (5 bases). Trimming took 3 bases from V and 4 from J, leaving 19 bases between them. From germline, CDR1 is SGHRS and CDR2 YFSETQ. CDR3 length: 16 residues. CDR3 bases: TGCGCCAGCAGCTCGAACGGGGCGCCGGGCGGCTATGGCTACACCTTC. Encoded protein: CASSSNGAPGGYGYTF. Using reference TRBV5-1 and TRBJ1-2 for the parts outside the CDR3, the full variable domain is KAGVTQTPRYLIKTRGQQVTLSCSPISGHRSVSWYQQTPGQGLQFLFEYFSETQRNKGNFPGRFSGRQFSNSRSEMNVSTLELGDSALYLCASSSNGAPGGYGYTFGSGTRLTVV.

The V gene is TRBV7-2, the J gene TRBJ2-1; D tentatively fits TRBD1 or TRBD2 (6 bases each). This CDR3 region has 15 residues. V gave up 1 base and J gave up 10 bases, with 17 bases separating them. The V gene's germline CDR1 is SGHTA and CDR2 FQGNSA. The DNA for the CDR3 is TGTGCCAGCAGCTTAGAACAAGTGGGGGGACACGAGCAGTTCTTC. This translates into CASSLEQVGGHEQFF.

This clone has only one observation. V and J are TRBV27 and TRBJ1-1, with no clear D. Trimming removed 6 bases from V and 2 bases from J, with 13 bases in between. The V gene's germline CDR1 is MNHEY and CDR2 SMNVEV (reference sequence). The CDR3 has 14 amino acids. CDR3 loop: CASRDITRNTEAFF. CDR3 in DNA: TGTGCCAGCAGAGATATAACAAGAAACACTGAAGCTTTCTTT.

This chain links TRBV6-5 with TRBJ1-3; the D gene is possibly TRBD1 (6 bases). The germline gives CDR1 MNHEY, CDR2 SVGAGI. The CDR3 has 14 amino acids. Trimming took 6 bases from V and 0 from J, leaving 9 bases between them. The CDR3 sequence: CASRRDISGNTIYF. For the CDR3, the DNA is TGTGCCAGCAGGCGGGACATCTCTGGAAACACCATATATTTT.

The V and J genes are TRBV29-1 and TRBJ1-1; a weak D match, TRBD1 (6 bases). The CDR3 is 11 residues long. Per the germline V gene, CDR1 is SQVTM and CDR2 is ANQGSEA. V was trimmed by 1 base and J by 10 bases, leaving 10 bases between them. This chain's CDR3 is CSVEVGRGAFF. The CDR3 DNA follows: TGCAGCGTTGAAGTGGGCAGGGGAGCTTTCTTT. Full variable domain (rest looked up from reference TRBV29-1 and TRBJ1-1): SAVISQKPSRDICQRGTSLTIQCQVDSQVTMMFWYRQQPGQSLTLIATANQGSEATYESGFVIDKFPISRPNLTFSTLTVSNMSPEDSSIYLCSVEVGRGAFFGQGTRLTVV.

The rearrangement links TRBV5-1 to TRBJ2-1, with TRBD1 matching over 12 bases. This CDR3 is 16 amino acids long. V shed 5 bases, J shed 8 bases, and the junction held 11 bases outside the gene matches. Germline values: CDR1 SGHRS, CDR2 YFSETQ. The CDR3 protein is CASSFTGTGGGDEQFF. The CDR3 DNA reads TGCGCCAGCAGTTTTACCGGGACAGGGGGCGGAGATGAGCAGTTCTTC.

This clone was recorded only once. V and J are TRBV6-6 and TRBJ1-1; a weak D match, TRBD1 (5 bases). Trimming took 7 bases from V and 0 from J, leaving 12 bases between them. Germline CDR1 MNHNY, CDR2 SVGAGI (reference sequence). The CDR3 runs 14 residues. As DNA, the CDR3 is TGTGCCAGCATCGAAGACAGATTGAACACTGAAGCTTTCTTT. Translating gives CASIEDRLNTEAFF.